The clone carrying this T cell receptor beta chain was seen only a few times. Trimming removed 5 bases at V and 4 bases at J, with 15 bases between. CDR1 and CDR2 (germline): MNHNS, SASEGT. The CDR3 length is 15 residues. The data derive from a study of response to subunit inactivated influenza vaccine. TCRdb re-called the RT-PCR reads through MiXCR, storing one row per CDR3 protein. The table lists approximately 170,000 distinct CDR3 sequences, around 12% of them singletons. These data also formed part of another study, on T cells expressing NK-cell markers. Per that study: It was by 5'RACE template switching with UMIs that TCR beta cDNA was made. HCMV seropositivity marked most of the eight sequenced donors; one was seronegative. Clarity on HCMV specificity was lacking for the expanded NKG2C+ T cell clones.

The receptor was isolated from a man aged 50 to 60 who received an inactivated influenza vaccine. The genes are TRBV6-1 and TRBJ2-1, with D maybe TRBD1 (6 bases). The specimen was CD8+ T cells sorted from PBMCs, collected 11 to 12 days after vaccination. Written as DNA, the CDR3 is TGTGCCAGCAGTACCGGGACATCTCAGTACAATGAGCAGTTCTTC. This gives the protein CASSTGTSQYNEQFF.